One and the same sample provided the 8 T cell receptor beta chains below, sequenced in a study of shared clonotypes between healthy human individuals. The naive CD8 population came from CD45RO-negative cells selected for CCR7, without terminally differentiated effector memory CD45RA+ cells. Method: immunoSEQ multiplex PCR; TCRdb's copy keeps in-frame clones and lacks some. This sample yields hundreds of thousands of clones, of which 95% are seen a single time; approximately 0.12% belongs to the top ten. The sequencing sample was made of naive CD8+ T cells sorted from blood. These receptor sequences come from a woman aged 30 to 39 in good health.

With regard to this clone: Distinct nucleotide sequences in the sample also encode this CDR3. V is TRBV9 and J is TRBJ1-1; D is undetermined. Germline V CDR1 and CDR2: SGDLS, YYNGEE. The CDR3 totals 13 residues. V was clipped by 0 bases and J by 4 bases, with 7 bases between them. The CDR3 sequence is CASSVAWGTEAFF. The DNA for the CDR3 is TGTGCCAGCAGCGTAGCTTGGGGCACTGAAGCTTTCTTT.

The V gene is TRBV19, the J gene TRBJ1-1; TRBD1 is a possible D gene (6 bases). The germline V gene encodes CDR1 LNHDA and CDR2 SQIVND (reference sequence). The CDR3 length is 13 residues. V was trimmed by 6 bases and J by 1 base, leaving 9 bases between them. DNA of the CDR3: TGTGCCAGTAGACGGGGGGCGAACACTGAAGCTTTCTTT. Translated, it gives CASRRGANTEAFF.

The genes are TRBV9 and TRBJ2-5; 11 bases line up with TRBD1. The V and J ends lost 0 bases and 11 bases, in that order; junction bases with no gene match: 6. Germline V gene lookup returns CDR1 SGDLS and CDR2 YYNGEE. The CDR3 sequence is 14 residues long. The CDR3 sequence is CASSVAGTGGEQYF. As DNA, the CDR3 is TGTGCCAGCAGCGTAGCGGGGACAGGGGGGGAGCAGTACTTC.

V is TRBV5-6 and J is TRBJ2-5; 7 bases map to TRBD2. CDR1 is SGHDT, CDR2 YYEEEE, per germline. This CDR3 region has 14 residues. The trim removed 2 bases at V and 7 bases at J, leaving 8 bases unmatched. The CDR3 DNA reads TGTGCCAGCAGCTTCAGTGGGAGGGCTGGGACCCAGTACTTC. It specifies CASSFSGRAGTQYF. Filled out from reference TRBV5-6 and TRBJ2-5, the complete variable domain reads DAGVTQSPTHLIKTRGQQVTLRCSPKSGHDTVSWYQQALGQGPQFIFQYYEEEERQRGNFPDRFSGHQFPNYSSELNVNALLLGDSALYLCASSFSGRAGTQYFGPGTRLLVL.

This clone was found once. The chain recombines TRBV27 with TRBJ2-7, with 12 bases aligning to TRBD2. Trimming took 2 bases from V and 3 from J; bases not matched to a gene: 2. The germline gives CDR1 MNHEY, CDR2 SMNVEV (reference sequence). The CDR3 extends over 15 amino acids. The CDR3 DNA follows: TGTGCCAGCAGTTTAAAGGGACTAGCGGGCTACGAGCAGTACTTC. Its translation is CASSLKGLAGYEQYF.

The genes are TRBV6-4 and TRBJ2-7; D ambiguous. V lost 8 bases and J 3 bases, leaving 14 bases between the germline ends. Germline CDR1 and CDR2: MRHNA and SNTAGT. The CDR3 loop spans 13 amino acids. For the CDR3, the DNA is TGTGCCAGCCCCCGACCTAATCGCTACGAGCAGTACTTC. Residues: CASPRPNRYEQYF.

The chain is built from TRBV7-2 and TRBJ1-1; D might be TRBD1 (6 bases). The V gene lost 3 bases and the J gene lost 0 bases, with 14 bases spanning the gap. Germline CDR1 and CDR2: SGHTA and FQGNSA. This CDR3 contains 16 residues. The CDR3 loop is CASSFHGQNMNTEAFF. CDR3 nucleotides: TGTGCCAGCAGCTTCCACGGACAGAACATGAACACTGAAGCTTTCTTT.

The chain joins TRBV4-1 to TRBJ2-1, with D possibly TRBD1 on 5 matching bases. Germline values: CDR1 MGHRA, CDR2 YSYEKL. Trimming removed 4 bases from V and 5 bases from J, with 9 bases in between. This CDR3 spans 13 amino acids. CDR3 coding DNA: TGCGCCAGCAGCCCTCACAGGCACAATGAGCAGTTCTTC. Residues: CASSPHRHNEQFF.